Listed below are T cell receptor beta chains from one sample, sequenced in a study of blood T cells in healthy people across ages. TCRdb independently ran MiXCR on the 5' RACE reads; one entry per CDR3 protein. This table has roughly 1.5 million distinct CDR3 sequences, roughly two fifths appearing once. The sequencing input was blood. These receptors all stem from a woman aged 18-35 years in good health. Both conserved end residues are part of each CDR3. A D gene is named only where the DNA matches it firmly. Not every row has a clone size; where given, it reads once, few, many or a size class.

CDR3 protein: CASSQTRDRREKLFF
CDR3 DNA: TGTGCCAGCAGCCAAACCCGGGACCGGCGCGAAAAACTGTTTTTT
D gene: NA
clone size: few
J gene: TRBJ1-4
V gene: TRBV4-2

CDR3 protein: CASSHLLGGGAGTQYF
CDR3 DNA: TGTGCCAGCAGCCATCTACTTGGCGGGGGGGCCGGTACGCAGTATTTT
D gene: TRBD2
clone size: few
J gene: TRBJ2-3
V gene: TRBV3-1

CDR3 protein: CASSQGSGRRNEQFF
CDR3 DNA: TGCGCCAGCAGCCAAGGATCAGGGAGGAGGAATGAGCAGTTCTTC
D gene: NA
clone size: few
J gene: TRBJ2-1
V gene: TRBV4-3

CDR3 protein: CASSLEPAEAFF
CDR3 DNA: TGTGCCAGCAGCTTAGAACCCGCTGAAGCTTTCTTT
D gene: NA
clone size: NA
J gene: TRBJ1-1
V gene: TRBV7-9

CDR3 protein: CAAQAVNTDTQYF
CDR3 DNA: TGTGCCGCCCAGGCGGTGAACACAGATACGCAGTATTTT
D gene: NA
clone size: NA
J gene: TRBJ2-3
V gene: TRBV30

CDR3 protein: CASSFGARGNTEAFF
CDR3 DNA: TGTGCCAGCAGCTTCGGTGCGCGGGGGAACACTGAAGCTTTCTTT
D gene: NA
clone size: few
J gene: TRBJ1-1
V gene: TRBV7-9

CDR3 protein: CASSYSPDRVTDTQYF
CDR3 DNA: TGTGCCAGCAGTTACTCACCCGACAGGGTAACAGATACGCAGTATTTT
D gene: TRBD1
clone size: few
J gene: TRBJ2-3
V gene: TRBV6-2/TRBV6-3

CDR3 protein: CASSLGSVRGSTQHF
CDR3 DNA: TGTGCCAGCAGCTTAGGGTCGGTCCGGGGAAGTACCCAGCATTTT
D gene: NA
clone size: few
J gene: TRBJ1-5
V gene: TRBV11-2

CDR3 protein: CSATTGFSREQYF
CDR3 DNA: TGCAGTGCCACGACAGGGTTCTCTCGCGAGCAGTACTTC
D gene: TRBD1
clone size: NA
J gene: TRBJ2-7
V gene: TRBV20-1

CDR3 protein: CSARGQQELYFQETQYF
CDR3 DNA: TGCAGTGCTAGAGGGCAGCAGGAGCTCTATTTCCAAGAGACCCAGTACTTC
D gene: NA
clone size: NA
J gene: TRBJ2-5
V gene: TRBV20-1

CDR3 protein: CASSQDLQRGHRAAKNIQYF
CDR3 DNA: TGCGCCAGCAGCCAAGATCTCCAGCGGGGGCATAGGGCCGCCAAAAACATTCAGTACTTC
D gene: TRBD2
clone size: NA
J gene: TRBJ2-4
V gene: TRBV4-3

CDR3 protein: CASRQGNIQYF
CDR3 DNA: TGTGCCAGCAGACAAGGGAACATTCAGTACTTC
D gene: NA
clone size: NA
J gene: TRBJ2-4
V gene: TRBV27

CDR3 protein: CASSPGGWYGYTF
CDR3 DNA: TGTGCCAGCAGCCCAGGGGGCTGGTACGGCTACACCTTC
D gene: TRBD1
clone size: few
J gene: TRBJ1-2
V gene: TRBV7-2

CDR3 protein: CATSDWSGPGAGELFF
CDR3 DNA: TGTGCCACCAGTGATTGGAGCGGCCCCGGGGCTGGGGAGCTGTTTTTT
D gene: NA
clone size: NA
J gene: TRBJ2-2
V gene: TRBV24-1

CDR3 protein: CSVEDGGDVTF
CDR3 DNA: TGCAGCGTTGAAGATGGGGGGGACGTCACCTTC
D gene: NA
clone size: few
J gene: TRBJ1-2
V gene: TRBV29-1

CDR3 protein: CASTATEQETQYF
CDR3 DNA: TGTGCCAGCACCGCTACCGAACAAGAGACCCAGTACTTC
D gene: NA
clone size: few
J gene: TRBJ2-5
V gene: TRBV6-5

CDR3 protein: CASSPKLDTGELFF
CDR3 DNA: TGTGCCAGCAGCCCCAAGCTAGACACCGGGGAGCTGTTTTTT
D gene: NA
clone size: NA
J gene: TRBJ2-2
V gene: TRBV9

CDR3 protein: CASSPPSGNTIYF
CDR3 DNA: TGTGCCAGCAGTCCCCCCTCTGGAAACACCATATATTTT
D gene: NA
clone size: few
J gene: TRBJ1-3
V gene: TRBV28

CDR3 protein: CASSLSGGKDTQYF
CDR3 DNA: TGTGCCAGCAGTTTAAGCGGGGGGAAAGATACGCAGTATTTT
D gene: TRBD2
clone size: NA
J gene: TRBJ2-3
V gene: TRBV12-3/TRBV12-4

CDR3 protein: CSASAGTASYGYTF
CDR3 DNA: TGCAGTGCTTCCGCCGGGACAGCCTCCTATGGCTACACCTTC
D gene: TRBD1
clone size: few
J gene: TRBJ1-2
V gene: TRBV20-1

CDR3 protein: CASSLGGRVASYEQYF
CDR3 DNA: TGTGCCAGCAGCTTAGGCGGACGAGTAGCCTCCTACGAGCAGTACTTC
D gene: NA
clone size: few
J gene: TRBJ2-7
V gene: TRBV7-2

CDR3 protein: CASSLQTSEKSTDTQYF
CDR3 DNA: TGTGCCAGCAGTCTTCAGACTAGCGAAAAGAGCACAGATACGCAGTATTTT
D gene: TRBD2
clone size: NA
J gene: TRBJ2-3
V gene: TRBV4-2

CDR3 protein: CASSLITGTTYTRQYF
CDR3 DNA: TGTGCCAGCAGCTTAATTACAGGGACCACTTATACGAGGCAGTACTTC
D gene: NA
clone size: NA
J gene: TRBJ2-5
V gene: TRBV7-9

CDR3 protein: CASSFGGAPYGYTF
CDR3 DNA: TGTGCCAGCAGTTTCGGGGGTGCTCCTTATGGCTACACCTTC
D gene: NA
clone size: NA
J gene: TRBJ1-2
V gene: TRBV27

CDR3 protein: CSARCGTETPGANVLTF
CDR3 DNA: TGCAGTGCTAGATGCGGGACAGAAACCCCTGGGGCCAACGTCCTGACTTTC
D gene: NA
clone size: NA
J gene: TRBJ2-6
V gene: TRBV20-1

CDR3 protein: CASSLIGGRYNEQFF
CDR3 DNA: TGTGCCAGCAGCTTAATCGGCGGGCGCTACAATGAGCAGTTCTTC
D gene: NA
clone size: few
J gene: TRBJ2-1
V gene: TRBV7-9

CDR3 protein: CASSLYATQHF
CDR3 DNA: TGTGCCAGCAGTTTATACGCGACCCAGCATTTT
D gene: NA
clone size: NA
J gene: TRBJ1-5
V gene: TRBV28

CDR3 protein: CASSYVGPAPETQYF
CDR3 DNA: TGTGCCAGCAGTTACGTCGGACCAGCACCGGAGACCCAGTACTTC
D gene: NA
clone size: NA
J gene: TRBJ2-5
V gene: TRBV6-2/TRBV6-3

CDR3 protein: CATRTSTETQYF
CDR3 DNA: TGTGCCACTAGGACCAGCACAGAGACCCAGTACTTC
D gene: NA
clone size: few
J gene: TRBJ2-5
V gene: TRBV10-3

CDR3 protein: CASSLYPNTDTQYF
CDR3 DNA: TGTGCCAGCAGTTTATATCCTAACACAGATACGCAGTATTTT
D gene: NA
clone size: many
J gene: TRBJ2-3
V gene: TRBV27

CDR3 protein: CASSELVSGYGYTF
CDR3 DNA: TGTGCCAGCAGTGAATTGGTGTCAGGTTATGGCTACACCTTC
D gene: NA
clone size: few
J gene: TRBJ1-2
V gene: TRBV25-1

CDR3 protein: CASSLGYNNPDNEQFF
CDR3 DNA: TGTGCCAGCAGCTTAGGGTATAACAACCCAGACAATGAGCAGTTCTTC
D gene: NA
clone size: NA
J gene: TRBJ2-1
V gene: TRBV13

CDR3 protein: CASSLAPWRAPYNEQFF
CDR3 DNA: TGTGCCAGCAGCTTAGCCCCTTGGCGGGCCCCCTACAATGAGCAGTTCTTC
D gene: NA
clone size: NA
J gene: TRBJ2-1
V gene: TRBV7-6

CDR3 protein: CASSVGQGLDGYTF
CDR3 DNA: TGTGCCAGCAGCGTAGGACAGGGCTTGGATGGCTACACCTTC
D gene: TRBD1
clone size: few
J gene: TRBJ1-2
V gene: TRBV9

CDR3 protein: CASSSTGAAQPQHF
CDR3 DNA: TGTGCCAGCAGTTCAACAGGGGCTGCGCAGCCCCAGCATTTT
D gene: TRBD1
clone size: few
J gene: TRBJ1-5
V gene: TRBV28

CDR3 protein: CASSFPQGVTDTQYF
CDR3 DNA: TGTGCCAGCAGCTTTCCCCAGGGCGTCACAGATACGCAGTATTTT
D gene: NA
clone size: NA
J gene: TRBJ2-3
V gene: TRBV7-2

CDR3 protein: CASSDSNGGFNEQYF
CDR3 DNA: TGTGCCAGCAGTGACTCGAACGGGGGGTTTAATGAGCAGTACTTC
D gene: TRBD2
clone size: NA
J gene: TRBJ2-7
V gene: TRBV6-4

CDR3 protein: CASRITPSSYNEQFF
CDR3 DNA: TGTGCCAGCAGAATTACACCGAGCTCCTACAATGAGCAGTTCTTC
D gene: NA
clone size: NA
J gene: TRBJ2-1
V gene: TRBV7-2

CDR3 protein: CASREFWDPYEQYF
CDR3 DNA: TGTGCCAGCAGGGAGTTTTGGGACCCCTACGAGCAGTACTTC
D gene: NA
clone size: few
J gene: TRBJ2-7
V gene: TRBV6-5

CDR3 protein: CSARGDAYNEQFF
CDR3 DNA: TGCAGTGCTAGAGGGGACGCCTACAATGAGCAGTTCTTC
D gene: NA
clone size: few
J gene: TRBJ2-1
V gene: TRBV20-1

CDR3 protein: CASSLIAVRVGGYTF
CDR3 DNA: TGTGCCAGCAGCCTAATAGCCGTCCGGGTTGGAGGCTACACCTTC
D gene: NA
clone size: NA
J gene: TRBJ1-2
V gene: TRBV7-9

CDR3 protein: CASNRGQGYNEQFF
CDR3 DNA: TGCGCCAGCAACAGGGGGCAGGGCTACAATGAGCAGTTCTTC
D gene: TRBD1
clone size: few
J gene: TRBJ2-1
V gene: TRBV5-1

CDR3 protein: CASSFLWSPSTATYNEQYF
CDR3 DNA: TGTGCCAGCAGTTTCCTCTGGTCCCCTAGCACGGCCACCTACAATGAGCAGTACTTC
D gene: NA
clone size: NA
J gene: TRBJ2-5
V gene: TRBV27

CDR3 protein: CSARDGRGEQYF
CDR3 DNA: TGCAGTGCTAGAGATGGTCGAGGCGAGCAGTACTTC
D gene: NA
clone size: few
J gene: TRBJ2-7
V gene: TRBV20-1

CDR3 protein: CASSLGPSGSWGAKNIQYF
CDR3 DNA: TGTGCCAGCAGCTTAGGTCCTAGCGGGTCCTGGGGAGCCAAAAACATTCAGTACTTC
D gene: TRBD2
clone size: NA
J gene: TRBJ2-4
V gene: TRBV11-2

CDR3 protein: CASSYMDNEQYF
CDR3 DNA: TGTGCCAGCAGTTACATGGACAATGAGCAGTACTTC
D gene: NA
clone size: NA
J gene: TRBJ2-5
V gene: TRBV6-2/TRBV6-3

CDR3 protein: CSALSGRGETQYF
CDR3 DNA: TGCAGTGCTCTTAGCGGGAGAGGAGAGACCCAGTACTTC
D gene: TRBD2
clone size: NA
J gene: TRBJ2-5
V gene: TRBV20-1

CDR3 protein: CASSQGPGQGRTFF
CDR3 DNA: TGTGCCAGCAGCCAAGGCCCGGGACAGGGGAGAACTTTCTTT
D gene: TRBD1
clone size: NA
J gene: TRBJ1-1
V gene: TRBV3-1

CDR3 protein: CASSLATPAGNQPQHF
CDR3 DNA: TGTGCCAGCAGCTTGGCCACACCGGCAGGGAATCAGCCCCAGCATTTT
D gene: NA
clone size: NA
J gene: TRBJ1-5
V gene: TRBV5-6

CDR3 protein: CAWSTGTGNEQYF
CDR3 DNA: TGTGCCTGGAGTACCGGGACTGGCAATGAGCAGTACTTC
D gene: NA
clone size: NA
J gene: TRBJ2-7
V gene: TRBV30

CDR3 protein: CASSTGTGVEAFF
CDR3 DNA: TGTGCCAGCAGTACCGGGACAGGAGTTGAAGCTTTCTTT
D gene: TRBD1
clone size: few
J gene: TRBJ1-1
V gene: TRBV7-9

CDR3 protein: CASSQDHPGRGTQYF
CDR3 DNA: TGTGCCAGCAGCCAAGATCATCCGGGAAGGGGTACGCAGTATTTT
D gene: NA
clone size: many
J gene: TRBJ2-3
V gene: TRBV3-1

CDR3 protein: CASSQERLYEQYF
CDR3 DNA: TGTGCCAGCAGCCAAGAGCGGCTCTACGAGCAGTACTTC
D gene: NA
clone size: NA
J gene: TRBJ2-7
V gene: TRBV3-1

CDR3 protein: CASSLRDLPLYGYTF
CDR3 DNA: TGTGCCAGCAGCCTACGGGACCTTCCCCTCTATGGCTACACCTTC
D gene: NA
clone size: NA
J gene: TRBJ1-2
V gene: TRBV7-2

CDR3 protein: CASSAKLWTSWSSYEQYF
CDR3 DNA: TGCGCCAGCTCAGCCAAGTTGTGGACTAGCTGGAGCTCCTACGAGCAGTACTTC
D gene: TRBD2
clone size: NA
J gene: TRBJ2-7
V gene: TRBV4-1